This T cell receptor beta chain comes out of a study of breast tumors, draining lymph nodes, adjacent tissues. Per the germline V gene, CDR1 is LGHNA and CDR2 is YSLEER. V shed 3 bases and J 6 bases; nucleotides not matched to a gene: 5. This CDR3 has 15 residues. One entry per CDR3 protein results from TCRdb running MiXCR on the multiplex PCR reads. Counted here are 130,000 or so distinct CDR3 sequences, around a third occurring once; the ten biggest clones make up around 2.3%. This clonotype was observed many times. Samples came from axillary lymph nodes draining the breast cancer. The clonotype comes from a female donor with breast cancer. Some clones in this sample may be carry-over from other donors' samples. Sequenced sample: axillary lymph node tissue. The rearrangement uses TRBV4-3 and TRBJ1-6; 7 bases line up with TRBD1. The CDR3 spells CASSHRTGFNSPLHF. Here the CDR3 DNA reads TGCGCCAGCAGCCACCGGACAGGATTTAATTCACCCCTCCACTTT.